The 20 T cell receptor beta chains below were found in one sample sequenced in a study of shared clonotypes between healthy human individuals. The data were produced by immunoSEQ multiplex PCR, yet TCRdb's version contains in-frame clones alone and is incomplete. Of about 2.3 million clones in the sample, roughly 90% were seen once. The sequencing sample was made of naive CD4+ T cells from PBMCs. Subset in this sample: CD45RA+ positively selected. The receptors stem from a man between 18 and 29 years old in good health. Some clones in this sample may be carry-over from other donors' samples.

For this clone: The identical CDR3 is also encoded by other nucleotide sequences in the sample. V gene TRBV7-3 combines with J gene TRBJ1-1; weak D call: TRBD1 (5 bases). The CDR3 length is 13 residues. The V end lost 4 bases, the J end lost 1 base, and 7 bases lay between the germline ends. CDR1 and CDR2 (germline): SGHTA, FQGTGA. The CDR3 loop is CASSYQGNTEAFF. As DNA, the CDR3 is TGTGCCAGCAGCTACCAGGGGAACACTGAAGCTTTCTTT.

The chain recombines TRBV2 with TRBJ1-2; no reliable D call. The CDR3 loop spans 15 amino acids. Trimming took off 1 base at V and 8 bases at J, with 17 bases between the two ends. From germline, CDR1 is SNHLY and CDR2 FYNNEI. The DNA of the CDR3 is TGTGCCAGCAGTGAAGGCCCTCACTATGGAGGAGGCTACACCTTC. Translation gives CASSEGPHYGGGYTF.

J is TRBJ1-1 and V is TRBV5-1; tentative D call: TRBD1 (5 bases). Germline lookup yields CDR1 SGHRS and CDR2 YFSETQ. Trimming removed 0 bases at V and 2 bases at J, with 11 bases between. There are 15 residues in the CDR3. CDR3 loop: CASSLAEGRNTEAFF. The CDR3 DNA reads TGCGCCAGCAGCTTGGCCGAGGGGCGAAACACTGAAGCTTTCTTT.

This chain uses TRBV5-8 with TRBJ1-4; 7 bases map to TRBD1. Per the germline V gene, CDR1 is SGHTS and CDR2 is YDEGEE. The CDR3 totals 15 residues. Trimming removed 4 bases from V and 6 bases from J; junction bases left unmatched: 9. The CDR3 DNA reads TGTGCCAGCAGCCGGGACAGTTTCCAGTATGAAAAACTGTTTTTT. It specifies CASSRDSFQYEKLFF. The complete variable domain, with remaining parts taken from reference TRBV5-8 and TRBJ1-4, reads EAGVTQSPTHLIKTRGQQATLRCSPISGHTSVYWYQQALGLGLQFLLWYDEGEERNRGNFPPRFSGRQFPNYSSELNVNALELEDSALYLCASSRDSFQYEKLFFGSGTQLSVL.

The chain carries TRBV7-2 and TRBJ2-7; D ambiguous. V was clipped by 3 bases and J by 0 bases, with 9 bases between them. CDR1 and CDR2 (germline): SGHTA, FQGNSA. The CDR3 consists of 14 residues. DNA of the CDR3: TGTGCCAGCAGCTTTCAAGTGGGCTCCTACGAGCAGTACTTC. Translation: CASSFQVGSYEQYF.

The chain recombines TRBV6-5 with TRBJ1-1; 11 bases line up with TRBD1. The CDR3 is made up of 15 amino acids. With 2 bases clipped from V and 6 bases from J, the junction kept 5 bases outside the gene matches. Germline-derived CDR1 and CDR2 are MNHEY and SVGAGI. The CDR3: CASSYRGQGAAEAFF. The CDR3 region has the DNA TGTGCCAGCAGTTACCGAGGACAGGGGGCCGCTGAAGCTTTCTTT.

The chain uses TRBV6-5 and TRBJ2-5; 12 nucleotides align to TRBD2. The CDR3 runs 16 residues. The germline gives CDR1 MNHEY, CDR2 SVGAGI. J lost 5 bases, V lost 0 bases, and 4 bases had no gene match. Here the CDR3 reads CASSYSGLAGLETQYF. The CDR3 nucleotides are TGTGCCAGCAGTTACTCCGGACTAGCGGGACTGGAGACCCAGTACTTC.

This sequence joins TRBV28 and TRBJ2-7; 10 bases map to TRBD1. The germline V gene has CDR1 MDHEN and CDR2 SYDVKM. The CDR3 extends over 15 amino acids. V trimming: 5 bases; J trimming: 7 bases; junction bases outside the gene matches: 11. Here the CDR3 reads CASSPYDGTGEEQYF. The CDR3 region has the DNA TGTGCCAGCAGTCCTTACGACGGGACAGGGGAGGAGCAGTACTTC. Based on the CDR3 plus reference TRBV28 and TRBJ2-7, the full variable domain is DVKVTQSSRYLVKRTGEKVFLECVQDMDHENMFWYRQDPGLGLRLIYFSYDVKMKEKGDIPEGYSVSREKKERFSLILESASTNQTSMYLCASSPYDGTGEEQYFGPGTRLTVT.

The chain links TRBV4-2 to TRBJ2-1; D remains ambiguous. The V end was cut by 2 bases, the J end by 10 bases, with 12 bases between. Germline CDR1 is LGHNA and CDR2 is YNFKEQ. The CDR3 is 13 residues long. This chain's CDR3 is CASSQTFSPEQFF. DNA of the CDR3: TGTGCCAGCAGCCAAACTTTCAGTCCCGAGCAGTTCTTC.

The chain links TRBV19 to TRBJ1-5; 7 bases are a match to TRBD1. CDR3 length: 14 amino acids. Per germline, CDR1 LNHDA and CDR2 SQIVND (reference sequence). The ends lost 3 bases at V and 5 bases at J; junction bases unmatched: 4. This chain's CDR3 is CASSIQGGYQPQHF. As DNA, the CDR3 is TGTGCCAGTAGTATTCAGGGGGGCTATCAGCCCCAGCATTTT.

The CDR3 protein is CASSFTGELFF. The CDR3 DNA sequence: TGTGCCAGCAGCTTTACCGGGGAGCTGTTTTTT. V and J are TRBV7-2 and TRBJ2-2; D is unresolved. The CDR3 covers 11 residues. CDR1 SGHTA and CDR2 FQGNSA come from the germline V gene. Trimming took 3 bases from V and 5 from J, leaving 1 base between them.

The chain employs TRBV27 and TRBJ2-7; possible D gene TRBD2, 5 bases. The V end lost 5 bases, the J end lost 2 bases, and 13 bases lay between the germline ends. The CDR3 is 14 residues long. CDR1 and CDR2 from the germline V gene are MNHEY and SMNVEV (reference sequence). The CDR3 sequence: CASSRLRSPYEQYF. The CDR3 DNA sequence: TGTGCCAGCAGTCGACTACGGTCCCCCTACGAGCAGTACTTC.

CDR3 sequence reads: CASSNSRGADTQYF. Written as DNA, the CDR3 is TGTGCCAGCAGCAACTCCAGGGGTGCAGATACGCAGTATTTT. This sequence joins TRBV5-5 and TRBJ2-3; D possibly corresponds to TRBD1 (6 bases). Germline loops: CDR1 SGHKS, CDR2 YYEKEE (reference sequence). The CDR3 is made up of 14 amino acids. The germline V and J ends were trimmed by 4 bases and 4 bases, with 13 bases remaining between them.

The V call is TRBV6-6, the J call TRBJ2-7; 7 nucleotides agree with TRBD1. CDR3 length: 15 residues. Unmatched junction bases numbered 4, after V lost 2 bases and J lost 0 bases. Germline values: CDR1 MNHNY, CDR2 SVGAGI (reference sequence). CDR3 nucleotide sequence: TGTGCCAGCAGTTACACCGGGACAGACTCCTACGAGCAGTACTTC. Protein: CASSYTGTDSYEQYF.

CDR3 loop: CASSQDLVAGVPREQFF. DNA of the CDR3: TGCGCCAGCAGCCAAGATCTAGTGGCGGGAGTCCCCCGGGAGCAGTTCTTC. The chain carries TRBV4-3 and TRBJ2-1; 7 bases align to TRBD2. After removal of 0 bases from V and 10 bases from J, the junction contained 15 bases not matched to a gene. CDR1 is LGHNA and CDR2 is YSLEER in the germline V gene. The CDR3 totals 17 residues.

The chain is built from TRBV20-1 and TRBJ1-2; D may be TRBD1 (6 bases). Germline V gives CDR1 DFQATT, CDR2 SNEGSKA (reference sequence). This CDR3 region has 11 residues. V lost 6 bases and J 4 bases, leaving 9 bases between the germline ends. The CDR3 coding sequence is TGCAGTGCGTGGACAGTCTATGGCTACACCTTC. As protein: CSAWTVYGYTF.

CDR3 coding DNA: TGTGCCAGCAGCTTAGAGGGGTATCCGGGGGAGCAGTACTTC. It codes for CASSLEGYPGEQYF. The chain combines TRBV7-9 with TRBJ2-7; the D call may be TRBD1 or TRBD2 (5 bases each). The germline V gene has CDR1 SEHNR and CDR2 FQNEAQ (reference sequence). This CDR3 comprises 14 residues. Trimming stripped 1 base from V and 7 bases from J, with 14 bases between.

The rearrangement uses TRBV29-1 and TRBJ2-7; no clear D gene. Germline V gene data show CDR1 as SQVTM and CDR2 as ANQGSEA. V dropped 2 bases and J dropped 2 bases, with 10 bases sitting between them. This CDR3 has 13 residues. CDR3 bases: TGCAGCGTTGAATCTGACCGCGCCTACGAGCAGTACTTC. Translation gives CSVESDRAYEQYF.

The V gene is TRBV4-3, the J gene TRBJ2-7, with D unresolved. Trimming removed 4 bases at V and 5 bases at J, with 15 bases between. This CDR3 spans 14 amino acids. The V gene's germline CDR1 is LGHNA and CDR2 YSLEER. The CDR3 spells CASSRSVTLDEQYF. The CDR3 nucleotides are TGCGCCAGCAGCCGCTCGGTTACGTTGGACGAGCAGTACTTC.

The chain recombines TRBV29-1 with TRBJ2-5; D uncertain. V gave up 4 bases and J gave up 5 bases, with 17 bases separating them. Germline-derived CDR1 and CDR2 are SQVTM and ANQGSEA. The CDR3 runs 14 residues. CDR3 DNA sequence: TGCAGCGTTGGTACAGTTGGGTGGGCGGAGACCCAGTACTTC. Residues: CSVGTVGWAETQYF.